This entry lists 30 T cell receptor beta chains sequenced from one sample in a study of shared clonotypes between healthy human individuals (dated by TCRdb to about 2020). For the CD8 naive samples, CD45RO-negative cells were positively selected for CCR7, yielding a CD45RA+CCR7+ population from which TemRA cells were excluded. The method was the immunoSEQ multiplex PCR assay. Drawn from immuneACCESS, this table holds only the in-frame rearrangements with V and J called that TCRdb kept. Clones are partly lost; checked studies trace under half to an unresolved V gene and leave the rest unexplained. The sample table contains under 1 million clones; only one count was recorded for about 91% of them. The leading ten clones occupy nearly 25% of the sample. Sequencing input: naive CD8+ T cells sorted from blood. This sample's cell subset or site label indicates: CD45RA+CCR7+. The receptors stem from a man aged 25-40 years in good health.

The chain joins TRBV4-1 to TRBJ2-3; no reliable D call. V was clipped by 4 bases and J by 4 bases, with 15 bases between them. This CDR3 region has 15 residues. The germline gives CDR1 MGHRA, CDR2 YSYEKL. CDR3 nucleotides: TGCGCCAGCAGCCGAAAGTTGGGCGCCGCAGATACGCAGTATTTT. Its protein product is CASSRKLGAADTQYF.

This rearrangement joins TRBV15 to TRBJ1-1; tentative D call: TRBD1 (5 bases). Germline assignment: CDR1 LNHNV and CDR2 YYDKDF (reference sequence). With 0 bases removed from V and 1 base from J, the gap between germline ends came to 6 bases. CDR3 length equals 14 residues. For the CDR3, the DNA is TGTGCCACCAGCAGAGAGGGGGGGAACACTGAAGCTTTCTTT. Translation: CATSREGGNTEAFF.

This chain connects TRBV5-6 to TRBJ2-7, with TRBD2 as a possible D gene (6 bases). Trimming stripped 3 bases from V and 1 base from J, with 23 bases between. CDR1 SGHDT and CDR2 YYEEEE come from the germline V gene. The CDR3 has 18 residues. The CDR3 is CASSYAHSVGTDSYEQYF. CDR3 nucleotide sequence: TGTGCCAGCAGCTACGCCCATTCAGTCGGGACTGATTCCTACGAGCAGTACTTC.

V gene TRBV19 combines with J gene TRBJ1-2; D is uncertain. CDR3 length: 15 residues. V lost 3 bases and J 0 bases, leaving 11 bases between the germline ends. The germline CDR1 and CDR2 sequences are LNHDA and SQIVND (reference sequence). The CDR3 here is CASSIGLSANYGYTF. In nucleotides, the CDR3 is TGTGCCAGTAGTATCGGATTATCAGCTAACTATGGCTACACCTTC.

About this clone itself: Other DNA sequences in this sample translate to the same CDR3. The chain links TRBV28 to TRBJ1-1; no clear D. The V and J ends lost 3 bases and 0 bases respectively, with 5 bases between them. CDR3 size: 13 residues. CDR1 is MDHEN and CDR2 is SYDVKM in the germline V gene. The CDR3: CASSFRLNTEAFF. CDR3 sequence (DNA): TGTGCCAGCAGTTTTCGGCTGAACACTGAAGCTTTCTTT.

This chain uses TRBV7-2 with TRBJ2-1; TRBD2 agrees at 15 bases. Germline V gene data show CDR1 as SGHTA and CDR2 as FQGNSA. Germline trimming cut 0 bases from V and 7 bases from J; bases unmatched to any gene: 1. This CDR3 is built from 16 residues. The DNA of the CDR3 is TGTGCCAGCAGCTTAGCAGGACTAGCGGGAGGGAATGAGCAGTTCTTC. Amino acids: CASSLAGLAGGNEQFF.

The J gene is TRBJ2-7, the V gene TRBV27, with 12 bases that match TRBD2. This CDR3 comprises 15 residues. After removal of 5 bases from V and 5 bases from J, the junction contained 7 bases not matched to a gene. From germline, CDR1 is MNHEY and CDR2 SMNVEV (reference sequence). The CDR3 here is CASSQTSGRINEQYF. CDR3 bases: TGTGCCAGCAGTCAGACTAGCGGGAGAATCAACGAGCAGTACTTC.

The rearrangement links TRBV9 to TRBJ1-2, with no clear D. V was trimmed by 4 bases and J by 3 bases, leaving 19 bases between them. Germline V gene lookup returns CDR1 SGDLS and CDR2 YYNGEE. CDR3 length equals 16 residues. In DNA, the CDR3 is TGTGCCAGCAGCCCGATGGTCGCAATCGTAGACTATGGCTACACCTTC. Its protein product is CASSPMVAIVDYGYTF.

The chain recombines TRBV27 with TRBJ2-5; TRBD1 is a possible D gene (5 bases). Germline CDR1 is MNHEY and CDR2 is SMNVEV (reference sequence). This CDR3 is 16 amino acids long. V lost 7 bases and J lost 0, with 18 bases in between. CDR3 nucleotide sequence: TGTGCCAGCACCCAGGGAAGGGGTTTGGACCAAGAGACCCAGTACTTC. It translates to CASTQGRGLDQETQYF.

The chain recombines TRBV6-1 with TRBJ2-1; 8 nucleotides line up with TRBD2. The CDR3 length is 15 residues. After removal of 3 bases from V and 9 bases from J, the junction contained 10 bases not matched to a gene. From germline, CDR1 is MNHNS and CDR2 SASEGT. This CDR3 is CASSEIEAGVSEQFF. CDR3 in DNA: TGTGCCAGCAGTGAGATCGAAGCGGGAGTAAGTGAGCAGTTCTTC.

On this clone itself: The sample holds other DNA sequences that translate to the same CDR3. The rearrangement joins TRBV7-9 to TRBJ2-7, with 14 bases lining up with TRBD2. Germline assignment: CDR1 SEHNR and CDR2 FQNEAQ (reference sequence). Trimming at V came to 4 bases and at J to 6 bases, leaving 2 bases not matched to a gene. This CDR3 is 14 amino acids long. The CDR3 region is CASSSGLAGVEQYF. CDR3 bases: TGTGCCAGCAGCTCGGGACTAGCGGGAGTCGAGCAGTACTTC. Variable domain in full (rest from reference TRBV7-9 and TRBJ2-7): DTGVSQNPRHKITKRGQNVTFRCDPISEHNRLYWYRQTLGQGPEFLTYFQNEAQLEKSRLLSDRFSAERPKGSFSTLEIQRTEQGDSAMYLCASSSGLAGVEQYFGPGTRLTVT.

The V and J genes are TRBV28 and TRBJ2-7; TRBD1 is a possible D gene (6 bases). Germline V gene sequence: CDR1 MDHEN, CDR2 SYDVKM. This CDR3 is built from 16 residues. V lost 4 bases, J lost 3 bases, and 19 bases lay in between. CDR3 amino acids: CASSSKDSAIYYEQYF. DNA for the CDR3: TGTGCCAGCAGTTCAAAGGACAGCGCCATTTACTACGAGCAGTACTTC. Together with reference TRBV28 and TRBJ2-7, the CDR3 gives the full variable domain: DVKVTQSSRYLVKRTGEKVFLECVQDMDHENMFWYRQDPGLGLRLIYFSYDVKMKEKGDIPEGYSVSREKKERFSLILESASTNQTSMYLCASSSKDSAIYYEQYFGPGTRLTVT.

The V and J genes are TRBV11-2 and TRBJ1-5; possibly TRBD1 for D (5 bases). Trimming removed 3 bases from V and 6 bases from J, with 12 bases in between. There are 14 residues in the CDR3. From germline, CDR1 is SGHAT and CDR2 FQNNGV. CDR3 bases: TGTGCCAGCAGCTTGATGGGGGGGGTTCAGCCCCAGCATTTT. Its protein product is CASSLMGGVQPQHF.

The chain has TRBV4-1 and TRBJ2-7; TRBD2 agrees at 8 bases. This CDR3 comprises 15 residues. Looked up from germline, CDR1 is MGHRA and CDR2 is YSYEKL. The ends lost 1 base at V and 4 bases at J; junction bases unmatched: 6. CDR3 region: CASSQGSGSPYEQYF. Written as DNA, the CDR3 is TGCGCCAGCAGCCAAGGGAGCGGGAGTCCGTACGAGCAGTACTTC.

The gene calls are TRBV28 and TRBJ1-1; D is unclear. CDR1 and CDR2 from the germline V gene are MDHEN and SYDVKM. V was cut by 2 bases and J by 9 bases, with 10 bases left in between. The CDR3 loop spans 12 amino acids. The CDR3 bases are TGTGCCAGCAGTTTAACCGGACGGAAAGCTTTCTTT. Amino acid sequence: CASSLTGRKAFF.

The rearrangement uses TRBV4-1 and TRBJ2-3; the match to TRBD2 covers 9 bases. V was pared by 1 base and J by 4 bases, with 6 bases of the junction left unmatched. Looked up from germline, CDR1 is MGHRA and CDR2 is YSYEKL. The CDR3 is 16 residues long. The CDR3 is CASSQVAGGRADTQYF. As DNA, the CDR3 is TGCGCCAGCAGCCAAGTTGCGGGAGGGCGTGCAGATACGCAGTATTTT.

This clone appeared a single time. CDR3 sequence (DNA): TGTGCCAGCAGCCAAGACAGGGGTTTATACGAGCAGTACTTC. Translation: CASSQDRGLYEQYF. The rearrangement links TRBV7-9 to TRBJ2-7; 8 bases fit TRBD1. The germline V gene encodes CDR1 SEHNR and CDR2 FQNEAQ (reference sequence). V shed 5 bases and J 4 bases; nucleotides not matched to a gene: 7. CDR3 size: 14 residues.

Remarks on this clone: The same CDR3 can be traced to other DNA sequences in this sample. The chain recombines TRBV6-5 with TRBJ2-7, with 10 bases fitting TRBD2. This CDR3 is built from 14 residues. Germline CDR1 is MNHEY and CDR2 is SVGAGI. V shed 4 bases, J shed 0 bases, and the junction held 0 bases outside the gene matches. This CDR3 reads CASSSSGSSYEQYF. CDR3 coding DNA: TGTGCCAGCAGTTCTAGCGGGAGCTCCTACGAGCAGTACTTC.

The chain uses TRBV6-1 and TRBJ2-1, with 7 positions matching TRBD1. Germline CDR1 reads MNHNS; CDR2 reads SASEGT. The trim removed 4 bases at V and 4 bases at J, leaving 10 bases unmatched. This CDR3 has 16 amino acids. The CDR3 is CASSGVDNRGYNEQFF. Written as DNA, the CDR3 is TGTGCCAGCAGTGGGGTAGATAACAGGGGATACAATGAGCAGTTCTTC.

This chain links TRBV7-9 with TRBJ2-7, with 13 bases that match TRBD2. CDR3 length: 18 amino acids. The ends lost 4 bases at V and 3 bases at J; junction bases unmatched: 12. Germline CDR1 is SEHNR and CDR2 is FQNEAQ (reference sequence). The CDR3 DNA follows: TGTGCCAGCAGCTCCGCCGGGACTAGCGGGATCTCAAGCTACGAGCAGTACTTC. Translating it yields CASSSAGTSGISSYEQYF.

The rearrangement joins TRBV5-1 to TRBJ2-7, with D tentatively TRBD2 (7 bases). V lost 4 bases to trimming and J lost 7 bases, with 21 bases between them. Germline V lookup: CDR1 SGHRS, CDR2 YFSETQ. The CDR3 length is 15 residues. The CDR3 spells CASSPVLEGGAEQYF. DNA for the CDR3: TGCGCCAGCAGCCCTGTTCTGGAGGGGGGGGCTGAGCAGTACTTC. The full variable domain, completed using reference TRBV5-1 and TRBJ2-7, is KAGVTQTPRYLIKTRGQQVTLSCSPISGHRSVSWYQQTPGQGLQFLFEYFSETQRNKGNFPGRFSGRQFSNSRSEMNVSTLELGDSALYLCASSPVLEGGAEQYFGPGTRLTVT.

This clone was counted between two and nine times. V is TRBV27 and J is TRBJ1-5, with D hard to call. The CDR3 spans 14 residues. Per the germline V gene, CDR1 is MNHEY and CDR2 is SMNVEV (reference sequence). Deletions cut 6 bases from V and 0 bases from J, with 9 bases between. In DNA form, the CDR3 reads TGTGCCAGCAGGCCCCCAAATAGCAATCAGCCCCAGCATTTT. Protein product: CASRPPNSNQPQHF.

The rearrangement links TRBV7-9 to TRBJ2-1; 9 bases fit TRBD1. Germline CDR1 is SEHNR and CDR2 is FQNEAQ (reference sequence). CDR3 length equals 16 residues. V was clipped by 3 bases and J by 7 bases; unmatched bases: 10. CDR3 in amino acids: CASSLGQGPDWNEQFF. CDR3 nucleotide sequence: TGTGCCAGCAGCTTGGGACAGGGACCTGATTGGAATGAGCAGTTCTTC.

The J gene is TRBJ1-1, the V gene TRBV2; 7 bases are shared with TRBD1. V lost 3 bases to trimming and J lost 0 bases; unmatched junction nucleotides: 4. The CDR3 consists of 15 residues. Germline V CDR1 and CDR2: SNHLY, FYNNEI. CDR3: CASSETGRMNTEAFF. The CDR3 DNA reads as TGTGCCAGCAGTGAGACAGGGAGAATGAACACTGAAGCTTTCTTT. The entire variable domain, with the rest obtained from reference TRBV2 and TRBJ1-1, is as follows: EPEVTQTPSHQVTQMGQEVILRCVPISNHLYFYWYRQILGQKVEFLVSFYNNEISEKSEIFDDQFSVERPDGSNFTLKIRSTKLEDSAMYFCASSETGRMNTEAFFGQGTRLTVV.

This chain joins TRBV6-5 and TRBJ2-2; D is unresolved. Germline CDR1 is MNHEY and CDR2 is SVGAGI. Deletions cut 0 bases from V and 6 bases from J, with 8 bases between. This CDR3 is 14 amino acids long. The CDR3: CASSYSGDPGELFF. DNA for the CDR3: TGTGCCAGCAGTTACTCGGGTGATCCCGGGGAGCTGTTTTTT.

The gene calls are TRBV10-3 and TRBJ1-1, with no clear D. Germline values: CDR1 ENHRY, CDR2 SYGVKD. The CDR3 has 15 amino acids. The V end lost 6 bases, the J end lost 5 bases, and 19 bases lay between the germline ends. The CDR3 DNA is TGTGCCATCAGACCCTCGGGCCGGGGAGGAACTGAAGCTTTCTTT. It translates to CAIRPSGRGGTEAFF.

The chain employs TRBV7-7 and TRBJ2-6, with TRBD2 as a possible D gene (5 bases). Germline V CDR1 and CDR2: SSHAT, FNYEAQ (reference sequence). The CDR3 length is 18 residues. The V and J ends lost 5 bases and 0 bases respectively, with 17 bases between them. CDR3 sequence reads: CASSPLAGSSSGANVLTF. The CDR3 DNA sequence: TGTGCCAGCAGCCCCCTGGCGGGTTCAAGCTCTGGGGCCAACGTCCTGACTTTC.

The chain employs TRBV7-2 and TRBJ1-4, with no clear D. CDR1 is SGHTA, CDR2 FQGNSA, per germline. Trimming took 1 base from V and 5 from J, leaving 8 bases between them. The CDR3 has 14 amino acids. CDR3 DNA sequence: TGTGCCAGCAGCTTAGAGGAGATAAATGAAAAACTGTTTTTT. This sequence encodes CASSLEEINEKLFF.

The gene calls are TRBV6-6 and TRBJ2-2; 13 positions match TRBD2. CDR1 and CDR2 (germline): MNHNY, SVGAGI (reference sequence). V was clipped by 4 bases and J by 4 bases; unmatched bases: 3. This CDR3 has 16 amino acids. In nucleotides, the CDR3 is TGTGCCAGCAGTTTACTAGCGGGAGGGCGCACCGGGGAGCTGTTTTTT. The encoded protein is CASSLLAGGRTGELFF.

This rearrangement joins TRBV5-1 to TRBJ2-5, with 10 bases matching TRBD2. Germline V lookup: CDR1 SGHRS, CDR2 YFSETQ. Trimming removed 0 bases from V and 4 bases from J; junction bases left unmatched: 9. This CDR3 has 17 amino acids. CDR3 DNA sequence: TGCGCCAGCAGCTTGGTAGCTAGCGGGAGCAGTACAGAGACCCAGTACTTC. This encodes CASSLVASGSSTETQYF. Variable domain in full (rest from reference TRBV5-1 and TRBJ2-5): KAGVTQTPRYLIKTRGQQVTLSCSPISGHRSVSWYQQTPGQGLQFLFEYFSETQRNKGNFPGRFSGRQFSNSRSEMNVSTLELGDSALYLCASSLVASGSSTETQYFGPGTRLLVL.